This TCR beta chain is from a study of Graves' ophthalmopathy and Graves' hyperthyroidism. Study details: Untreated patients at initial diagnosis provided peripheral blood.

RNA served as the template for amplifying TCR beta CDR3 regions. RT-PCR in the first round used HTBI primers; a second-round multiplex PCR followed. TCRdb re-called the multiplex PCR reads with MiXCR, one entry per CDR3 protein. The data hold 150,000 or so distinct CDR3 sequences, with more than 30% observed a single time. This clonotype was seen ten or more times. Its antigen is not known. Other autoimmune diseases, uncontrolled infections, pregnancy or lactation led to the exclusion of patients. Study-wide results and caveats: Most expanded thyroid clonotypes above 0.001 frequency also appeared in blood. In predicting ophthalmopathy progression, the model reached 70% to 71% sensitivity and under 85% specificity.

The clonotype comes from a woman in her forties with Graves' ophthalmopathy. The sequencing sample was made of peripheral blood.

This CDR3 reads CASSQDLQEPNQPQHF. DNA of the CDR3: TGTGCCAGCAGCCAAGATCTCCAGGAGCCAAATCAGCCCCAGCATTTT. The chain recombines TRBV4-2 with TRBJ1-5; D remains unclear. The germline CDR1 and CDR2 sequences are LGHNA and YNFKEQ. The CDR3 runs to 16 residues. Trimming removed 0 bases from V and 4 bases from J, with 13 bases in between.